This T cell receptor beta chain was captured in a study of radiotherapy plus CTLA-4 blockade in lung cancer. Trimming left V 7 bases short and J 8 bases short, with 20 bases between. CDR3 length: 15 residues. Germline CDR1 MDHEN, CDR2 SYDVKM. Produced via immunoSEQ multiplex PCR; TCRdb's table is partial and in-frame only. The table includes under 50,000 clones, just under 80% detected once. The sequence was collected from a human donor with non-small cell lung cancer that progressed on radiotherapy plus ipilimumab. The sequencing here drew on peripheral blood, taken from a patient treated with radiotherapy plus ipilimumab. The rearrangement links TRBV28 to TRBJ1-4; TRBD1 is a possible D gene (6 bases). The CDR3 DNA follows: TGTGCCAGCAACGGACGCAGGGGCTTTGGGGAAAAACTGTTTTTT. Translating gives CASNGRRGFGEKLFF.